Shown below are 18 T cell receptor beta chains from a single sample sequenced in a study of identical twins. MiXCR was run by TCRdb on the 5' RACE reads, yielding one entry per CDR3 protein. The data hold hundreds of thousands of distinct CDR3 sequences, with around 8% observed a single time. These same data were also listed under a study on yellow fever vaccine responses in identical twins.

The sample taken for sequencing was memory (CD45RO+) T cells sorted from blood. These receptors were obtained from a woman younger than 30 in good health.

V and J are TRBV4-2 and TRBJ1-6; unclear D gene. Germline values: CDR1 LGHNA, CDR2 YNFKEQ. This CDR3 spans 15 amino acids. V was shortened by 0 bases and J by 8 bases, with 11 bases between the two germline ends. The CDR3 DNA reads as TGTGCCAGCAGCCAAGATCAATACCAACATTCACCCCTCCACTTT. Protein product: CASSQDQYQHSPLHF.

The rearrangement uses TRBV28 and TRBJ1-6; 9 bases line up with TRBD1. Germline CDR1 reads MDHEN; CDR2 reads SYDVKM. J gave up 5 bases and V 6 bases, and 8 bases lay outside the gene matches. The CDR3 has 16 amino acids. CDR3 region: CASRPGTGRDNSPLHF. The DNA of the CDR3 is TGTGCCAGCAGGCCCGGGACAGGGCGAGATAATTCACCCCTCCACTTT.

The gene calls are TRBV6-2 or TRBV6-3 and TRBJ2-5; weak D call: TRBD2 (6 bases). The CDR3 contains 13 residues. The germline gives CDR1 MNHEY, CDR2 SVGEGT. V lost 9 bases and J 5 bases, leaving 16 bases between the germline ends. DNA for the CDR3: TGTGCCAGTCACCGCGGGGAGGTCGAGACCCAGTACTTC. It codes for CASHRGEVETQYF.

There are many counts of this clonotype. The J gene is TRBJ2-3, the V gene TRBV5-1; 9 nucleotides align to TRBD2. CDR3 length equals 16 residues. Germline-derived CDR1 and CDR2 are SGHRS and YFSETQ. Germline trimming cut 0 bases from V and 2 bases from J; bases unmatched to any gene: 4. CDR3 in amino acids: CASSLESGGPTDTQYF. The CDR3 DNA is TGCGCCAGCAGCTTGGAAAGCGGGGGGCCCACAGATACGCAGTATTTT.

There are a few counts of this clonotype. The rearrangement uses TRBV20-1 and TRBJ2-7; 7 nucleotides match TRBD2. Trimming removed 3 bases from V and 1 base from J; junction bases left unmatched: 12. The CDR3 loop spans 16 amino acids. Per germline, CDR1 DFQATT and CDR2 SNEGSKA (reference sequence). This CDR3 is CSASVDSLGGSYEQYF. In DNA form, the CDR3 reads TGCAGTGCTAGCGTGGACTCCCTCGGGGGGTCCTACGAGCAGTACTTC.

This clonotype was observed many times. This chain uses TRBV12-3 or TRBV12-4 with TRBJ2-1; D ambiguous. This CDR3 is 11 amino acids long. Trimming left V 7 bases short and J 8 bases short, with 9 bases between. The CDR3 is CASKLQDEQFF. The DNA for the CDR3 is TGTGCCAGCAAGCTGCAGGATGAGCAGTTCTTC.

The chain employs TRBV20-1 and TRBJ2-3; 8 positions agree with TRBD2. Trimming took 3 bases from V and 2 from J; bases not matched to a gene: 10. Germline CDR1 is DFQATT and CDR2 is SNEGSKA (reference sequence). The CDR3 spans 16 residues. This CDR3 reads CSASPSLAGNTDTQYF. CDR3 DNA sequence: TGCAGTGCTAGTCCCTCCCTAGCGGGTAACACAGATACGCAGTATTTT.

The sample holds a few counts of this clonotype. The chain employs TRBV5-1 and TRBJ1-4, with D possibly being TRBD1 (5 bases). The CDR3 totals 14 residues. Germline values: CDR1 SGHRS, CDR2 YFSETQ. V was clipped by 4 bases and J by 5 bases, with 12 bases between them. For the CDR3, the DNA is TGCGCCAGCAGCCCGGCGGGGGGAAATGAAAAACTGTTTTTT. This codes for CASSPAGGNEKLFF.

This clonotype was seen many times. The genes are TRBV7-2 and TRBJ2-7, with D possibly TRBD2 on 5 matching bases. The germline gives CDR1 SGHTA, CDR2 FQGNSA. The ends were cut back, 5 bases at V and 3 bases at J, with 17 bases in the middle. The CDR3 runs to 15 residues. The CDR3 sequence: CASSLIVGGVYEQYF. CDR3 DNA: TGTGCCAGCAGCCTAATCGTCGGAGGAGTCTACGAGCAGTACTTC. Full variable domain (outside the CDR3, taken from reference TRBV7-2 and TRBJ2-7): GAGVSQSPSNKVTEKGKDVELRCDPISGHTALYWYRQSLGQGLEFLIYFQGNSAPDKSGLPSDRFSAERTGGSVSTLTIQRTQQEDSAVYLCASSLIVGGVYEQYFGPGTRLTVT.

Many counts were recorded for this clonotype. The chain recombines TRBV29-1 with TRBJ1-4; TRBD1 might be the D (5 bases). V was clipped by 5 bases and J by 6 bases, with 13 bases between them. Germline V gene data show CDR1 as SQVTM and CDR2 as ANQGSEA. There are 13 residues in the CDR3. CDR3: CSVQRGSDEKLFF. CDR3 DNA: TGCAGCGTTCAGAGGGGTTCGGATGAAAAACTGTTTTTT.

The table lists this clonotype with many counts. The genes are TRBV6-9 and TRBJ1-5; D may be TRBD1 (5 bases). Germline V lookup: CDR1 MNHGY, CDR2 SVAAGI. With 3 bases removed from V and 6 bases from J, the gap between germline ends came to 15 bases. This CDR3 is 15 amino acids long. CDR3 sequence reads: CASSYGGGGSQPQHF. The CDR3 DNA is TGTGCCAGCAGTTACGGGGGGGGGGGTAGTCAGCCCCAGCATTTT.

This clonotype was found a few times. V is TRBV6-4 and J is TRBJ2-3, with D unclear. Trimming pared 0 bases from V and 1 base from J, leaving 5 bases between. The CDR3 totals 14 residues. CDR1 is MRHNA, CDR2 SNTAGT, per germline. The chain's CDR3 is CASSDSKGTDTQYF. The CDR3 region has the DNA TGTGCCAGCAGTGACTCGAAGGGCACAGATACGCAGTATTTT.

This chain joins TRBV10-3 and TRBJ2-3; TRBD2 is a possible D gene (5 bases). Germline values: CDR1 ENHRY, CDR2 SYGVKD. V was pared by 5 bases and J by 0 bases, with 12 bases between. The CDR3 has 15 amino acids. CDR3 sequence (DNA): TGTGCCATCAGTTCTTTACTAGATAGCACAGATACGCAGTATTTT. This codes for CAISSLLDSTDTQYF.

The table lists this clonotype with many counts. The chain couples TRBV6-1 to TRBJ1-1, with D possibly being TRBD1 (5 bases). Per germline, CDR1 MNHNS and CDR2 SASEGT. The CDR3 covers 16 residues. V lost 5 bases and J lost 1, with 17 bases in between. The CDR3 region is CASSPPGGLGNTEAFF. CDR3 coding DNA: TGTGCCAGCAGTCCCCCGGGGGGTTTAGGGAACACTGAAGCTTTCTTT.

V and J are TRBV5-1 and TRBJ2-1, with D possibly matching TRBD2 (6 bases). This CDR3 comprises 13 residues. The V gene lost 4 bases and the J gene lost 10 bases, with 15 bases spanning the gap. CDR1 and CDR2 (germline): SGHRS, YFSETQ. For the CDR3, the DNA is TGCGCCAGCAGCACGACGCCCGCGGGGGAGCAGTTCTTC. It encodes CASSTTPAGEQFF.

This clonotype turned up a few times. This chain connects TRBV6-2 or TRBV6-3 to TRBJ2-1, with D possibly called TRBD1 or TRBD2 (5 bases each). Germline V gene data show CDR1 as MNHEY and CDR2 as SVGEGT. This CDR3 contains 14 residues. Trimming left V 4 bases short and J 6 bases short, with 13 bases between. The CDR3 loop is CASSWGPALNEQFF. In nucleotides, the CDR3 is TGTGCCAGCAGTTGGGGACCCGCTCTCAATGAGCAGTTCTTC.

Here the CDR3 DNA reads TGTGCCAGCAGCCCGGGACAGGGTCGTAATCAGCCCCAGCATTTT. It is translated as CASSPGQGRNQPQHF. This sequence joins TRBV5-6 and TRBJ1-5, with 9 nucleotides matching TRBD1. The CDR3 loop spans 15 amino acids. The V gene's germline CDR1 is SGHDT and CDR2 YYEEEE. Unmatched junction bases numbered 6, after V lost 4 bases and J lost 4 bases.

This clonotype was counted many times. The chain uses TRBV28 and TRBJ1-3, with D perhaps TRBD1 (5 bases). The germline V gene encodes CDR1 MDHEN and CDR2 SYDVKM. The CDR3 length is 12 residues. Trimming shortened V by 7 bases and J by 8 bases, and 12 bases separated the two germline ends. CDR3 amino acids: CASTLGDHTIYF. DNA of the CDR3: TGTGCCAGCACCCTCGGGGACCACACCATATATTTT.